This T cell receptor (beta chain) was identified in a study of CD8+ T cells in alopecia areata (dated by TCRdb to 2016 to 2018). About the investigation overall: The treated patients, all with moderate-to-severe alopecia areata, were enrolled in an open-label pilot trial of oral tofacitinib given at 5 to 10 mg twice daily. Human TCRbeta sequencing covered scalp tissue and sorted CD4+ and CD8+ peripheral blood T cells from patchy and totalis/universalis alopecia areata patients and healthy controls. RNA was extracted with the PAXgene miRNA kit for fixed scalp, the miRNeasy kit for PBMCs, and the RNeasy kit for mouse skin. Scalp clonality was compared among normal scalp (n=4), patchy alopecia areata scalp (n=8), and alopecia totalis/universalis scalp (n=8). In both human patients and the C3H/HeJ mouse model, the study applied high-throughput TCRbeta sequencing to look at T cell clonal expansion in alopecia areata. immunoSEQ multiplex PCR using 35 Vbeta forward primers and 13 Jbeta reverse primers was used to amplify TCRbeta CDR3 regions. Tofacitinib was given for 6 to 18 months, followed by 6 months of follow-up off drug to assess delayed response and recurrence. Tofacitinib-treated patients had biopsies at baseline and at 4 and 24 weeks of treatment, with a later scalp biopsy in several patients. Here is what the overall study found, with its caveats: Compared with normal scalp, lesional scalp, particularly in alopecia totalis/universalis, had higher clonality and more expanded CD8+ clones, which suggests antigenic drive. Shared TCR sequences between patients were less evident than in mice, which may be partly attributable to HLA diversity in the patient population. Unlike mouse skin, where gammadelta T cells dominate, normal human skin contains resident alphabeta T cells that get sequenced too, which complicates analysis of the scalp TCR repertoire.

Lesional scalp punch biopsies and peripheral blood were collected from alopecia areata patients. After PBMCs were isolated by density centrifugation and stained for CD3, CD4 and CD8, a FACSAria was used to sort CD4+ and CD8+ T cells. Comments on this clone: Its binding antigen is unknown. Base qualities are not at hand, and no much larger clone is one base apart.

The method behind the library was the immunoSEQ multiplex PCR assay. To provide template for TCR sequencing, every sample had RNA extracted and reverse transcribed into cDNA. SuperScript III was used for first-strand cDNA synthesis, primed with a 2:1 mix of oligo-dT and random hexamers. A synthetic immune receptor repertoire was used to assess amplification bias, and residual bias was removed computationally. The source study handled its data this way. Raw reads were preprocessed for error removal, and CDR3 was defined according to IMGT conventions as running from the conserved cysteine to phenylalanine. Clonality was computed by normalizing Shannon entropy by log2 of the number of productive unique TCRs and subtracting the result from 1. CD4 or CD8 identity of scalp clones was inferred by cross-referencing scalp TCRbeta sequences with sorted blood CD4 and CD8 repertoires. The immuneACCESS repertoire file appears here via TCRdb, limited to in-frame rearrangements. These files lack a portion of the clones; in checked studies, under half of the deficit traces to unresolved V genes, and the cause of the others is not known. Clonal size and the V and J genes are those of that table, whereas D and trimming came from the DNA. This sample is represented by 90,000 to 100,000 clones; more than 35% of them were singletons. The top ten hold about 1.4% of the sample.

The sequence came from a human donor with alopecia areata. Sample: CD4+ T cells sorted from blood.

CDR3 loop: CASSPASGSSYNEQFF. The bases are TGTGCCAGCAGTCCTGCTAGCGGGAGCTCCTACAATGAGCAGTTCTTC. Recombination joined TRBV28 with TRBJ2-1; 10 central bases correspond to TRBD2. Trimming leaves V shorter by 5 bases and J shorter by 0 bases, with the junction holding 4 bases beyond the gene matches. The CDR3 spans 16 residues, from the cysteine through the phenylalanine. Of all the DNA, just the CDR3 is kept, 48 bases in frame from base 1. The germline V gene yields MDHEN for CDR1 and SYDVKM for CDR2.